One sample yielded the 18 T cell receptor beta chains listed below, sequenced in a study of T cell responses to AZD1222 COVID-19 vaccine. Generated by immunoSEQ multiplex PCR, the TCRdb table keeps only in-frame clones and is missing some. Of some 150,000 clones detected, 94% appear once; the ten largest clones hold roughly 1.2%. The sample consisted of peripheral blood, taken on day 0 of AZD1222 vaccination. The receptor source for this set is an adult in good health.

V and J are TRBV19 and TRBJ1-1, with 7 bases that match TRBD1. The CDR3 sequence is 14 residues long. Germline CDR1 reads LNHDA; CDR2 reads SQIVND (reference sequence). J lost 1 base, V lost 5 bases, and 4 bases had no gene match. CDR3 loop: CASSDQGGNTEAFF. CDR3 nucleotide sequence: TGTGCCAGTAGTGACCAGGGGGGGAACACTGAAGCTTTCTTT.

The chain is built from TRBV7-9 and TRBJ2-1; TRBD2 might be the D (6 bases). The V gene's germline CDR1 is SEHNR and CDR2 FQNEAQ (reference sequence). Trimming left V 7 bases short and J 5 bases short, with 18 bases between. CDR3 length equals 15 residues. CDR3 in DNA: TGTGCCAGCACGGAAGCGGGCCTTGGCCACAATGAGCAGTTCTTC. Its protein product is CASTEAGLGHNEQFF.

CDR3 DNA: TGTGCCAGCAGTTTATGGGGGAATGAGCAGTTCTTC. Protein sequence: CASSLWGNEQFF. The chain carries TRBV28 and TRBJ2-1; D call uncertain. The CDR3 sequence is 12 residues long. V was pared by 0 bases and J by 7 bases, with 4 bases between. Germline CDR1 is MDHEN and CDR2 is SYDVKM.

The rearrangement joins TRBV5-6 to TRBJ2-5; D remains ambiguous. This CDR3 spans 12 amino acids. Germline-derived CDR1 and CDR2 are SGHDT and YYEEEE. V lost 4 bases, J lost 6 bases, and 10 bases lay in between. CDR3 region: CASSPYGKTQYF. For the CDR3, the DNA is TGTGCCAGCAGCCCTTACGGAAAGACCCAGTACTTC.

The CDR3 DNA reads as TGCGCCAGCAGTGAGTCTGGGGGATGGGGCAAAAACATTCAGTACTTC. Its protein product is CASSESGGWGKNIQYF. The chain joins TRBV10-1 to TRBJ2-4; D is perhaps TRBD1 or TRBD2 (5 bases each). The CDR3 is 16 amino acids. Trimming removed 0 bases from V and 3 bases from J, with 12 bases in between. CDR1 is WNHNN and CDR2 is SYGVQD in the germline V gene (reference sequence).

V and J are TRBV10-1 and TRBJ1-2; 11 bases agree with TRBD1. Per germline, CDR1 WNHNN and CDR2 SYGVQD (reference sequence). V was clipped by 10 bases and J by 6 bases; unmatched bases: 10. CDR3 length: 14 residues. The CDR3 reads CANLGTGGTNGYTF. The CDR3 DNA reads as TGCGCCAACCTGGGGACAGGGGGTACGAATGGCTACACCTTC.

This rearrangement joins TRBV21-1 to TRBJ2-1; TRBD1, the table's D call, lacks a check against the DNA. TRBV21-1 is a pseudogene locus. The CDR3 has 21 residues. Here the CDR3 DNA reads TGTGCCAGCAGCAAAGCGCTAGGGCATTGGACAGGGGGGCCACTTTACAATGAGCAGTTCTTC. This translates into CASSKALGHWTGGPLYNEQFF.

The table lists this clone with a count of one. The V gene is TRBV6-5, the J gene TRBJ2-3; the match to TRBD2 covers 9 bases. With 8 bases clipped from V and 6 bases from J, the junction kept 6 bases outside the gene matches. Germline V CDR1 and CDR2: MNHEY, SVGAGI. The CDR3 is 13 amino acids. The CDR3 DNA reads as TGTGCCAGCGGGACTAGCAATGAGGATACGCAGTATTTT. It specifies CASGTSNEDTQYF.

The chain links TRBV6-2 or TRBV6-3 to TRBJ1-2, with D possibly matching TRBD1 (5 bases). With 5 bases removed from V and 4 bases from J, the gap between germline ends came to 20 bases. CDR1 and CDR2 (germline): MNHEY, SVGEGT. The CDR3 has 16 residues. The CDR3 is CASSTPGRINFYGYTF. The DNA for the CDR3 is TGTGCCAGCAGTACTCCGGGACGGATTAACTTCTATGGCTACACCTTC.

The rearrangement uses TRBV30 and TRBJ1-3; D may be TRBD1 (5 bases). The CDR3 covers 14 residues. Trimming pared 7 bases from V and 4 bases from J, leaving 17 bases between. Germline lookup yields CDR1 GTSNPN and CDR2 SVGIG (reference sequence). The CDR3 DNA sequence: TGTGCCTTCTCTAGGGGCAGCCTAGGAAACACCATATATTTT. It is translated as CAFSRGSLGNTIYF.

The chain is built from TRBV18 and TRBJ1-3; TRBD1 is a possible D gene (5 bases). The germline V and J ends were trimmed by 4 bases and 0 bases, with 7 bases remaining between them. This CDR3 has 14 amino acids. The germline V gene has CDR1 KGHSH and CDR2 LQKENI. The DNA of the CDR3 is TGTGCCAGCTCACAGGGGCTCTCTGGAAACACCATATATTTT. Protein product: CASSQGLSGNTIYF. Using reference TRBV18 and TRBJ1-3 for the parts outside the CDR3, the full variable domain is NAGVMQNPRHLVRRRGQEARLRCSPMKGHSHVYWYRQLPEEGLKFMVYLQKENIIDESGMPKERFSAEFPKEGPSILRIQQVVRGDSAAYFCASSQGLSGNTIYFGEGSWLTVV.

The J gene is TRBJ1-2, the V gene TRBV5-6; a possible D gene is TRBD1 (5 bases). V was trimmed by 4 bases and J by 4 bases, leaving 8 bases between them. CDR1 and CDR2 from the germline V gene are SGHDT and YYEEEE. This CDR3 region has 12 residues. The CDR3: CASSDRSYGYTF. The CDR3 nucleotides are TGTGCCAGCAGCGACAGAAGCTATGGCTACACCTTC.

The chain employs TRBV6-5 and TRBJ1-2, with D possibly matching TRBD1 (5 bases). The CDR3 consists of 14 residues. V lost 6 bases and J 0 bases, leaving 11 bases between the germline ends. Germline V gives CDR1 MNHEY, CDR2 SVGAGI. The chain's CDR3 is CASRGSGANYGYTF. The CDR3 DNA follows: TGTGCCAGCAGGGGATCGGGGGCTAACTATGGCTACACCTTC.

The chain combines TRBV15 with TRBJ1-4, with 7 nucleotides matching TRBD1. V lost 3 bases and J lost 8; bases outside the gene matches: 9. The CDR3 consists of 15 residues. The V gene's germline CDR1 is LNHNV and CDR2 YYDKDF (reference sequence). The CDR3 spells CATSRGATGREKLFF. CDR3 nucleotide sequence: TGTGCCACCAGCAGGGGGGCGACAGGGAGGGAAAAACTGTTTTTT.

This clone was found once. Other DNA sequences in this specimen translate into the identical CDR3. DNA of the CDR3: TGTGCCAGCAGCTTACAGGGGGCGGCTGAAAAACTGTTTTTT. Amino acid sequence: CASSLQGAAEKLFF. This chain connects TRBV5-4 to TRBJ1-4; 9 bases fit TRBD1. The trim removed 2 bases at V and 7 bases at J, leaving 3 bases unmatched. This CDR3 has 14 amino acids. The germline V gene encodes CDR1 SGHNT and CDR2 YYREEE (reference sequence).

The chain uses TRBV7-9 and TRBJ1-4; maybe TRBD1 (5 bases). V was trimmed by 5 bases and J by 8 bases, leaving 15 bases between them. Germline values: CDR1 SEHNR, CDR2 FQNEAQ (reference sequence). CDR3 length: 14 residues. The CDR3 sequence is CASSGGSGSEKLFF. The CDR3 DNA reads TGTGCCAGCAGCGGGGGGTCAGGGTCGGAAAAACTGTTTTTT. The full variable domain, in which reference TRBV7-9 and TRBJ1-4 provide the parts outside the CDR3, is DTGVSQNPRHKITKRGQNVTFRCDPISEHNRLYWYRQTLGQGPEFLTYFQNEAQLEKSRLLSDRFSAERPKGSFSTLEIQRTEQGDSAMYLCASSGGSGSEKLFFGSGTQLSVL.

The chain joins TRBV6-2 or TRBV6-3 to TRBJ2-1; possible D gene TRBD2, 6 bases. Germline V gene lookup returns CDR1 MNHEY and CDR2 SVGEGT. V was trimmed by 5 bases and J by 7 bases, leaving 18 bases between them. The CDR3 has 15 residues. The CDR3 DNA is TGTGCCAGCAGTCGTCAGGTGCCCGGGGGAAATGAGCAGTTCTTC. This gives the protein CASSRQVPGGNEQFF.

The V gene is TRBV3-1 (or the pseudogene TRBV3-2), the J gene TRBJ1-3; D is unresolved. The CDR3 totals 16 residues. In germline, CDR1 is LGHDT, CDR2 YNNKEL (reference sequence). The germline V and J ends were trimmed by 4 bases and 1 base, with 14 bases remaining between them. Written as DNA, the CDR3 is TGTGCCAGCAGCCGATTACGACGGGGTTCTGGAAACACCATATATTTT. The encoded protein is CASSRLRRGSGNTIYF.